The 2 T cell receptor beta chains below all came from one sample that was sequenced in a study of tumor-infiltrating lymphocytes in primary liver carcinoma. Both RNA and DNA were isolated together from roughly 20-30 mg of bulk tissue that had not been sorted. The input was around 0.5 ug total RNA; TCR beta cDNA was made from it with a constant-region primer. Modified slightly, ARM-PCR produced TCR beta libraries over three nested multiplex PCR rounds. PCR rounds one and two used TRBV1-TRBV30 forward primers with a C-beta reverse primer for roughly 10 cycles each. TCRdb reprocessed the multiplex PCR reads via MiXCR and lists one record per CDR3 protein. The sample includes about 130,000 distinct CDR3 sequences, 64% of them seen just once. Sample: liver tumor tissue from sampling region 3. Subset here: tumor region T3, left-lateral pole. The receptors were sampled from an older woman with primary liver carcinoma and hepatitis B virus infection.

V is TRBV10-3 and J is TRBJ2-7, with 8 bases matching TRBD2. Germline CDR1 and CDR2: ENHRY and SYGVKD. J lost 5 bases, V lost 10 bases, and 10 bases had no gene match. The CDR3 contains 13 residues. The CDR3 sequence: CATRETSAHEQYF. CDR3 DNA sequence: TGTGCCACCAGAGAGACTAGCGCCCACGAGCAGTACTTC.

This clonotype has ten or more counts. The CDR3: CASSPPGSYNSPLHF. The CDR3 DNA sequence: TGTGCCAGCAGTCCTCCAGGCTCCTATAATTCACCCCTCCACTTT. The V and J genes are TRBV28 and TRBJ1-6, with D unclear. This CDR3 spans 15 amino acids. CDR1 MDHEN and CDR2 SYDVKM come from the germline V gene. V dropped 5 bases and J dropped 0 bases, with 8 bases sitting between them.